This TCR beta chain was sequenced in a study of blood T cell repertoires in COVID-19. Study as a whole: The United States, Italy and Spain supplied acute and convalescent COVID-19 samples. PBMCs, B-cell-depleted T cells, or T cells provided the cDNA or gDNA that made up the material.

The CDR3 is made up of 16 amino acids. Germline V gene sequence: CDR1 SEHNR, CDR2 FQNEAQ (reference sequence). V was cut by 2 bases and J by 0 bases, with 11 bases left in between. This clone occurred a few times. Per the authors' pipeline: Reference gene primer amplification gave nucleated cell count estimates. Sequencing was performed with immunoSEQ multiplex PCR; in TCRdb, only in-frame clones are kept and a portion is missing. V and J calls and clone size come straight from that table; D and trimming were deduced from the DNA. The repertoire has some 360,000 clones, around 90% of them found once; the top ten carry 3% to 4%.

The chain joins TRBV7-9 to TRBJ1-3; D perhaps matches TRBD1 (6 bases). The source is a woman aged 55-70 years with COVID-19, enrolled during active disease. Sequencing input: peripheral blood. As DNA, the CDR3 is TGTGCCAGCAGCTTACGACAGGTATTCTCTGGAAACACCATATATTTT. It translates to CASSLRQVFSGNTIYF.